This T cell receptor (beta chain) emerged from a study of cytomegalovirus exposure and HLA in healthy donors (dated by TCRdb to 2015 to 2018). Some background on the complete study: In an earlier analysis of roughly 590 of the donors, 276 Gb of sequence data and approximately 100 million unique TCR beta sequences from about 179 million T cells were reported. A later genetic analysis used genome-wide SNP genotypes for 398 of the 666 donors, treating that subset as a discovery cohort. The number of typed donors differed by locus: about 620-640 for A, B, C, DRB1 and DQB1; some 540 for DQA1; approximately 600 for DPA1; and 400 to 480 for DPB1. Rather than using new phenotypic data, the later analysis identified candidate immune exposures from TCR beta sequences and from how often those sequences occurred across donors. To predict cytomegalovirus infection status, the study brought together high-throughput TCR immunosequencing, statistical association of individual TCRs with disease status, and machine learning. Donor age, sex, ethnicity and CMV serostatus were compiled alongside the repertoire data. Because of strong linkage in the cohort, roughly five DR-DQ haplotypes were treated as single units for association and clustering. The aim of the study was to test whether cataloging public T cell receptors could identify signatures of past pathogen exposure. The genetic ancestry cluster associated with self-reported Caucasian donors included 81% of the roughly 360 genotyped donors. In an earlier analysis of more than 550 of the donors, high-throughput TCR beta sequencing was used to judge whether each TCR beta V gene segment behaved as functional or pseudogenic. A separate validation cohort of roughly 110 different subjects was used in addition to the 666-subject first cohort. Across some 400 genotyped donors of the cohort, an average of about 250,000 unique TCR beta nucleotide sequences per donor were sequenced, and around 20% of those sequences were non-productive. HLA typing included class I and class II loci at four-digit resolution. To study patterns of TCR occurrence, a later analysis re-analyzed previously published TCR beta repertoires from around 660 donors and added high-resolution HLA genotyping. All discovery cohort repertoires had been generated using a single sequencing platform. The study profiled the T cell repertoires of under 700 subjects by immunosequencing and related them to cytomegalovirus serostatus. An early release covering roughly 600 HLA-typed donors comprised about 300 gigabases of sequencing data and some 79 million unique TCR sequences. What the study reported, not specific to this receptor: In a later analysis, HLA-associated TCR beta chains were found to be more clonally expanded and to have lower generation probabilities than equally common non-associated chains. Broadly in line with IMGT annotations, most TCR beta V segments showed up in productive rearrangements about 87% or about 30% of the time in an earlier analysis of a few hundred of the donors. In a later analysis, some 18,000 TCR beta sequences were associated with specific HLA alleles at a false discovery rate of 0.05. According to the authors, the approach could potentially be generalized to other disease states and immunological phenotypes. Because HLA typing was unavailable for some donors at each locus, only the typed subset was used in association tests. Because counts were too low, roughly 16 rarely observed V segments, including chromosome 9 orphons, were left out of the earlier analysis of several hundred of the donors. A further reported finding was that TCR beta sequences accurately predicted the HLA-A and HLA-B alleles for most subjects in the first cohort. The study gave a list of about 170 TCR beta chains associated with cytomegalovirus. Sequencing depth was assumed to be roughly uniform across donors in the presence/absence analyses, though that assumption may not hold. Across donors, most TCR sequences were observed very rarely, whereas some public TCRs were present in many individuals. According to a later genetic analysis, donors in an Asian-associated ancestry cluster had fewer N-insertions in productive TCRs than the approximately 700-donor mean. When HLA alleles, especially DR and DQ, strongly co-occurred, TCR associations were difficult to assign to individual alleles. In this cohort, only TCR beta chains were sequenced, and detectable features were limited by the absence of alpha or paired-chain data. Most CMV-associated TCR beta chains appeared to be HLA-restricted in a later analysis, and the HLA associations seemed to be driven largely by CMV exposure. A cluster of highly shared sequence variants was judged likely to represent a technical artifact of the sequencing pipeline. Several of the top co-occurrence clusters appeared to be linked to parvovirus B19, influenza, CMV and Epstein-Barr virus, according to a later analysis. In vitro tests confirmed that a few of the cytomegalovirus-associated TCR beta chains recognize cytomegalovirus antigens. A later genetic analysis associated a missense DCLRE1C variant with V-gene and J-gene trimming of TCR beta chains, and an independent cohort replicated the association. In a later analysis, TCR association rates were found to vary across HLA loci, with the most associated TCRs seen for DRB1 alleles and the fewest for HLA-C alleles. For the cohort, immune exposure information was limited to CMV serostatus. Some IMGT-functional V segments, including TRBV6-2 and TRBV6-3, could not be distinguished by the 87-base-pair reads and were therefore excluded. In both the original and validation cohorts, the classifier was reported to diagnose cytomegalovirus status with high specificity and sensitivity. Linkage disequilibrium might explain the correlated functional status among segregating V segments, but an unknown experimental factor could not be ruled out.

In total, just over 650 healthy bone marrow donors made up the cohort. Cohort members were all nominally healthy when sampled, although unrecorded immune exposures were likely present. The donor was CMV seronegative and belonged to the group of roughly 330 seronegative cohort members. A peripheral blood sample was provided by each donor, and peripheral blood mononuclear cells were used for TCR beta sequencing. Genomic DNA extraction from the blood cell samples was performed with the Qiagen DNeasy Blood Extraction Kit. Library preparation used the immunoSEQ multiplex PCR assay. For the multiplex PCR, a mixture combining 60 forward primers for TCR Vbeta segments and 13 reverse primers for TCR Jbeta segments was used. Amplification of the CDR3 region of rearranged TCR beta genes was performed with a multiplex PCR assay on genomic DNA. On the Illumina HiSeq System, the amplified TCR beta libraries were sequenced as 87-base-pair reads. For the original study's pipeline: Across the 500 to 750 repertoires, a later analysis counted tens of millions of unique TCR beta chains, around 11 million of which were shared by at least two donors. To remove PCR and sequencing errors, raw reads were error-corrected and collapsed into unique sequences using a nearest-neighbor algorithm that merged closely related sequences. V, D and J gene segments were assigned by aligning CDR3 sequences to IMGT reference sequences. For a sequence to be retained, a match of at least six nucleotides to both a V gene segment and a J gene segment was required. Rearrangements were called productive when the CDR3 lacked stop codons and stayed in frame with V and J; all others were non-productive. Following IMGT convention, CDR3 was defined as the stretch from the second conserved V-encoded cysteine to the conserved J-encoded phenylalanine. Sequences without an unambiguous match to a single V gene segment were excluded from the earlier analysis of over 500 of the donors. In an earlier analysis of 587 of the donors, a V segment was called functional when productive rearrangements were above 56.7%, and segregating when the standard deviation between donors exceeded 5%. To diagnose cytomegalovirus status from the catalog of TCR beta chain sequences, a statistical classification framework was built. A later analysis assigned V and J genes by comparing TCR nucleotide sequences with IMGT/GENE-DB human TR gene sequences. The TCRdist pipeline was used in a later analysis to assign CDR3 sequences and most-parsimonious VDJ recombination scenarios. In a later analysis, each TCR beta chain was defined by its CDR3 amino acid sequence together with its V-gene family, and reads lacking a unique V-gene family were excluded. To address suspected cross-contamination and a sequencing artifact, a later analysis removed approximately 600 highly shared, low-generation-probability nucleotide sequences. For each public chain, a later analysis derived a clonal expansion index from normalized ranks of inferred template counts within each repertoire. In a later analysis, generation probabilities were computed using a VDJ recombination model fitted to out-of-frame rearrangements, and the results were checked against IGoR. In a later analysis, TCR-TCR, TCR-HLA and TCR-CMV co-occurrence was scored with hypergeometric tests, and a repertoire-size bias correction was applied to TCR pairs. In a later analysis, false discovery rates were estimated by permuting HLA or CMV assignments 20 times. A later analysis grouped co-occurring TCRs with DBSCAN, adding TCRdist sequence similarity when clustering within HLA-allele-positive subsets. Repertoires with fewer than 30,000 or more than 120,000 public chains, plus five repertoires with anomalous nucleotide sharing, were excluded from co-occurrence clustering. Not all clones reach the TCRdb copy of this immuneACCESS table, which keeps in-frame sequences only. Checked studies attribute under half of the gap to unresolved V genes and leave the rest unexplained. D and trimming were read from the DNA, whereas the V and J calls and clone size are those reported in that table. The sample's clone listing holds approximately 130,000 clones. The top ten clones comprise 1.5% to 2% of the sample.

The CDR3 holds 13 amino acids from the cysteine to the phenylalanine. CDR3 DNA only is kept here, 39 bases in frame from base 1. Per the germline V gene, SNHLY is the CDR1 and FYNNEI is the CDR2. The germline ends are 15 bases apart after V is trimmed by 9 bases and J by 4 bases. Worth noting for this clone: Its recognized antigen is unknown.

The rearranged chain carries TRBV2 and TRBJ1-2; possibly the D gene is TRBD1, per 6 matching bases. What was sequenced was PBMCs. The receptor was derived from a woman aged 55 to 70 in good health and CMV-seronegative. Here is the DNA: TGTGCCAGTGAGCTGGGCAGGGGCTATGGCTACACCTTC. The resulting protein is CASELGRGYGYTF.